The 20 T cell receptor beta chains in this list originate from one sample, sequenced in a study of T cells in Graves' hyperthyroidism and ophthalmopathy. The TCR beta CDR3 regions underwent amplification using RNA transcripts as the source. The HTBI primer set was used in a first-round RT-PCR of the TCR CDR3. One entry per CDR3 protein, called by TCRdb with MiXCR from the multiplex PCR reads. The table lists approximately 690,000 distinct CDR3 sequences, around 21% of them singletons. What was sequenced was blood. These receptor sequences come from a man aged 30 to 45 with Graves' ophthalmopathy.

The chain has TRBV10-3 and TRBJ1-1; D remains unclear. The CDR3 totals 12 residues. V shed 4 bases and J shed 7 bases, with 10 bases lying between them. Germline V gene data show CDR1 as ENHRY and CDR2 as SYGVKD. The CDR3 region is CAISVSAFEAFF. The DNA of the CDR3 is TGTGCCATCAGTGTTTCGGCCTTTGAAGCTTTCTTT.

Many counts were recorded for this clonotype. This CDR3 is CSARGHLGTYEQYF. In nucleotides, the CDR3 is TGCAGTGCTAGGGGACATCTAGGGACCTACGAGCAGTACTTC. V and J are TRBV20-1 and TRBJ2-7; D possibly corresponds to TRBD1 (6 bases). The germline gives CDR1 DFQATT, CDR2 SNEGSKA (reference sequence). The CDR3 consists of 14 residues. V lost 3 bases and J 2 bases, leaving 14 bases between the germline ends.

This clonotype was counted a few times. The chain combines TRBV10-3 with TRBJ1-4; D is uncertain. Trimming stripped 0 bases from V and 2 bases from J, with 4 bases between. This CDR3 contains 14 residues. Germline CDR1 is ENHRY and CDR2 is SYGVKD. CDR3 nucleotide sequence: TGTGCCATCAGTGAGTCCGCGACTAATGAAAAACTGTTTTTT. Protein: CAISESATNEKLFF.

This clonotype showed up just a few times. The chain couples TRBV3-1 to TRBJ2-3; 9 bases line up with TRBD2. This CDR3 spans 16 amino acids. CDR1 and CDR2 from the germline V gene are LGHDT and YNNKEL (reference sequence). The V gene end was trimmed by 6 bases and the J gene end by 0 bases; junction bases not matched to a gene: 7. The CDR3 reads CASSLTSGASTDTQYF. CDR3 coding DNA: TGTGCCAGCAGTTTGACTAGCGGAGCTAGCACAGATACGCAGTATTTT.

A note on this clonotype: With a much larger clone just one base away, this may be a read error. This chain joins TRBV20-1 and TRBJ2-1, with 8 nucleotides matching TRBD2. The CDR3 totals 14 residues. Germline V gene sequence: CDR1 DFQATT, CDR2 SNEGSKA (reference sequence). CDR3 sequence: CSAISGASCNEQFF. The CDR3 coding sequence is TGCAGTGCTATTAGCGGGGCGTCCTGCAATGAGCAGTTCTTC.

This clonotype was counted a single time. This rearrangement joins TRBV30 to TRBJ2-3, with 14 bases identical to TRBD2. The CDR3 is 17 amino acids. The germline V gene has CDR1 GTSNPN and CDR2 SVGIG (reference sequence). The junction had 8 bases not matched to a gene; V was cut back by 3 bases and J by 3 bases. The CDR3 DNA is TGTGCCTGGAGCGGCTCTAGGACTAGCGGGAGGACAGATACGCAGTATTTT. Amino acid sequence: CAWSGSRTSGRTDTQYF. The whole variable domain, remainder taken from reference TRBV30 and TRBJ2-3, is SQTIHQWPATLVQPVGSPLSLECTVEGTSNPNLYWYRQAAGRGLQLLFYSVGIGQISSEVPQNLSASRPQDRQFILSSKKLLLSDSGFYLCAWSGSRTSGRTDTQYFGPGTRLTVL.

The V gene is TRBV7-9, the J gene TRBJ2-7, with 10 bases matching TRBD2. The germline gives CDR1 SEHNR, CDR2 FQNEAQ (reference sequence). The CDR3 totals 16 residues. V was pared by 1 base and J by 5 bases, with 8 bases of the junction left unmatched. CDR3 nucleotides: TGTGCCAGCAGCTTAGGTAGTAGCGGGAGGTTGAACGAGCAGTACTTC. Amino acid sequence: CASSLGSSGRLNEQYF.

The rearrangement uses TRBV20-1 and TRBJ1-3; D uncertain. Germline V gene sequence: CDR1 DFQATT, CDR2 SNEGSKA (reference sequence). The CDR3 covers 15 residues. Trimming removed 0 bases from V and 4 bases from J, with 13 bases in between. CDR3 amino acids: CSARDLTSRGNTIYF. CDR3 bases: TGCAGTGCTAGAGACTTGACGAGCCGAGGAAACACCATATATTTT.

The chain couples TRBV12-3 or TRBV12-4 to TRBJ2-7; the D is unclear. V lost 1 base, J lost 6 bases, and 10 bases lay in between. The CDR3 is 13 residues long. CDR3 DNA: TGTGCCAGCAGTTTAGGGCAGTGGGGCGAGCAGTACTTC. Its translation: CASSLGQWGEQYF.

The V gene is TRBV11-2, the J gene TRBJ2-7; 11 positions agree with TRBD2. CDR1 SGHAT and CDR2 FQNNGV come from the germline V gene. After removal of 0 bases from V and 2 bases from J, the junction contained 6 bases not matched to a gene. The CDR3 covers 17 residues. As DNA, the CDR3 is TGTGCCAGCAGCTTAGATCAGGGGACTAGCGGAGCCTACGAGCAGTACTTC. Amino acids: CASSLDQGTSGAYEQYF.

The V gene is TRBV28, the J gene TRBJ1-5; maybe TRBD1 (6 bases). Germline CDR1 reads MDHEN; CDR2 reads SYDVKM. The CDR3 length is 11 residues. V was pared by 6 bases and J by 15 bases, with 15 bases between. The CDR3 spells CASRSTGLGHF. CDR3 in DNA: TGTGCCAGCAGATCAACAGGGTTGGGGCATTTT. The whole variable domain, filled in from reference TRBV28 and TRBJ1-5, reads DVKVTQSSRYLVKRTGEKVFLECVQDMDHENMFWYRQDPGLGLRLIYFSYDVKMKEKGDIPEGYSVSREKKERFSLILESASTNQTSMYLCASRSTGLGHFGDGTRLSIL.

The chain links TRBV20-1 to TRBJ1-2; D may be TRBD1 (6 bases). Germline V gives CDR1 DFQATT, CDR2 SNEGSKA (reference sequence). Trimming took 5 bases from V and 4 from J, leaving 14 bases between them. The length of the CDR3 is 13 residues. The DNA of the CDR3 is TGCAGTGCTGGAGGGGGTTTGAGCTATGGCTACACCTTC. Translating it yields CSAGGGLSYGYTF.

This chain uses TRBV18 with TRBJ1-3, with D possibly matching TRBD1 (5 bases). Per germline, CDR1 KGHSH and CDR2 LQKENI. The ends were cut back, 6 bases at V and 8 bases at J, with 11 bases in the middle. This CDR3 is built from 12 residues. CDR3 region: CASSGPGHTIYF. As DNA, the CDR3 is TGTGCCAGCTCGGGACCGGGACACACCATATATTTT.

Ten or more counts support this clonotype. The V call is TRBV11-2, the J call TRBJ2-7, with 13 positions matching TRBD2. CDR1 is SGHAT, CDR2 FQNNGV, per germline. The junction had 3 bases not matched to a gene; V was cut back by 0 bases and J by 4 bases. The CDR3 has 16 amino acids. CDR3 sequence reads: CASSLELAGGPYEQYF. The CDR3 DNA is TGTGCCAGCAGCTTAGAACTAGCGGGAGGGCCTTACGAGCAGTACTTC.

The chain has TRBV5-8 and TRBJ1-2, with 9 bases identical to TRBD1. The V segment lost 2 bases and the J segment 7 bases; nucleotides outside the gene matches: 6. The CDR3 extends over 14 amino acids. Germline CDR1 SGHTS, CDR2 YDEGEE. CDR3 residues: CASSFPQGAVGYTF. As DNA, the CDR3 is TGTGCCAGCAGCTTCCCACAGGGGGCTGTTGGCTACACCTTC.

The chain joins TRBV28 to TRBJ2-5; D not certain. The length of the CDR3 is 13 residues. V dropped 2 bases and J dropped 1 base, with 5 bases sitting between them. CDR1 and CDR2 from the germline V gene are MDHEN and SYDVKM. The CDR3 loop is CASSLQSQETQYF. In DNA, the CDR3 is TGTGCCAGCAGTTTACAGAGCCAAGAGACCCAGTACTTC.

This clonotype was detected a few times. The chain uses TRBV28 and TRBJ2-5, with 8 bases aligning to TRBD1. This CDR3 has 15 residues. J was trimmed by 6 bases and V by 6 bases; bases with no gene match: 12. Looked up from germline, CDR1 is MDHEN and CDR2 is SYDVKM. The CDR3 nucleotides read TGTGCCAGCAGCCGAACAGGACAGGGTCTTCAGACCCAGTACTTC. This codes for CASSRTGQGLQTQYF.

The chain links TRBV2 to TRBJ2-6, with 8 bases identical to TRBD1. Germline V gives CDR1 SNHLY, CDR2 FYNNEI. Trimming at V came to 4 bases and at J to 4 bases, leaving 6 bases not matched to a gene. The CDR3 sequence is 16 residues long. CDR3 sequence reads: CASSADRVSGANVLTF. CDR3 DNA: TGTGCCAGCAGTGCGGACAGGGTATCGGGGGCCAACGTCCTGACTTTC.

This clonotype was counted many times. CDR3 DNA: TGCGCCACCAAACCGGGACAGGGAACGGACGAGCAGTACTTC. Translation: CATKPGQGTDEQYF. The chain recombines TRBV5-1 with TRBJ2-7; 9 nucleotides agree with TRBD1. Germline CDR1 is SGHRS and CDR2 is YFSETQ. This CDR3 has 14 amino acids. Unmatched junction bases numbered 12, after V lost 9 bases and J lost 5 bases.

This clonotype was detected many times. J is TRBJ2-7 and V is TRBV28; TRBD2 matches at 8 bases. Germline V gene data show CDR1 as MDHEN and CDR2 as SYDVKM. V gave up 2 bases and J gave up 6 bases; unmatched junction bases: 9. This CDR3 is 15 amino acids long. This CDR3 is CASSLAAGGKGEQYF. In DNA, the CDR3 is TGTGCCAGCAGTTTAGCGGCGGGAGGAAAAGGCGAGCAGTACTTC.